The 25 T cell receptor beta chains presented below share a single source sample, sequenced in a study of beta chain features in type 1 diabetes. Their target antigens are unknown. Study-wide results and caveats: Across all four CD4+ subsets, people with type 1 diabetes showed modestly shorter TCRB CDR3s.

Of the isolated RNA, all was reverse transcribed, and so the sequenced material was expressed TCRB transcripts. Here immunoSEQ multiplex PCR was the method, and the copy in TCRdb shows in-frame clones only, minus some. The sample has fewer than 350,000 clones, approximately 16% seen once; the top ten hold about 0.014%. The sample comprised naive CD4+ T cells from blood. Every receptor here comes from a man aged 18 to 35 with type 1 diabetes.

This clone was seen more than once but under ten times. V is TRBV5-1 and J is TRBJ2-5, with TRBD1 identical over 11 bases. With 3 bases clipped from V and 0 bases from J, the junction kept 1 base outside the gene matches. CDR1 and CDR2 (germline): SGHRS, YFSETQ. This CDR3 is built from 15 residues. The CDR3 sequence is CASSWTGGYQETQYF. CDR3 sequence (DNA): TGCGCCAGCAGCTGGACAGGGGGCTACCAAGAGACCCAGTACTTC.

This clone has a handful of counts. The chain joins TRBV2 to TRBJ2-7; D call uncertain. V dropped 4 bases and J dropped 7 bases, with 17 bases sitting between them. Per the germline V gene, CDR1 is SNHLY and CDR2 is FYNNEI. The CDR3 sequence is 14 residues long. This chain's CDR3 is CASSARLPPGEQYF. The CDR3 nucleotides are TGTGCCAGCAGTGCGCGACTGCCTCCTGGGGAGCAGTACTTC.

This clone was picked up a small number of times. The rearrangement uses TRBV27 and TRBJ2-7, with 9 bases matching TRBD2. CDR1 MNHEY and CDR2 SMNVEV come from the germline V gene (reference sequence). The V gene end was trimmed by 3 bases and the J gene end by 1 base; junction bases not matched to a gene: 4. The CDR3 has 15 amino acids. CDR3 protein: CASSFLAGPSYEQYF. The CDR3 DNA reads as TGTGCCAGCAGTTTCCTAGCGGGGCCTTCCTACGAGCAGTACTTC.

This chain links TRBV7-9 with TRBJ2-2; tentative D call: TRBD1 (7 bases). CDR1 is SEHNR, CDR2 FQNEAQ, per germline (reference sequence). Trimming left V 8 bases short and J 3 bases short, with 16 bases between. The CDR3 has 15 amino acids. CDR3 bases: TGTGCCAGCCCGCCAGGGGGGCGGGACACCGGGGAGCTGTTTTTT. Its translation is CASPPGGRDTGELFF.

The chain is built from TRBV7-9 and TRBJ2-7, with D unresolved. The CDR3 consists of 13 residues. Germline-derived CDR1 and CDR2 are SEHNR and FQNEAQ (reference sequence). V was cut by 6 bases and J by 6 bases, with 15 bases left in between. The chain's CDR3 is CASSRPVPFEQYF. DNA for the CDR3: TGTGCCAGCAGTCGTCCCGTCCCCTTCGAGCAGTACTTC.

V gene TRBV5-1 combines with J gene TRBJ2-2; no clear D. Germline V gene sequence: CDR1 SGHRS, CDR2 YFSETQ. CDR3 size: 14 residues. V gave up 0 bases and J gave up 4 bases, with 7 bases separating them. The CDR3 DNA is TGCGCCAGCAGCTTGGTGCGGTCCACCGGGGAGCTGTTTTTT. It encodes CASSLVRSTGELFF.

The chain carries TRBV19 and TRBJ2-1; 14 nucleotides line up with TRBD2. Trimming removed 2 bases from V and 9 bases from J; junction bases left unmatched: 6. Germline CDR1 LNHDA, CDR2 SQIVND (reference sequence). The CDR3 contains 16 residues. The CDR3 loop is CASSIRTSGRTIEQFF. CDR3 bases: TGTGCCAGTAGTATACGGACTAGCGGGAGGACTATTGAGCAGTTCTTC.

V usage is TRBV5-6 and J usage is TRBJ2-1, with 7 bases fitting TRBD1. Germline V CDR1 and CDR2: SGHDT, YYEEEE. The CDR3 extends over 17 amino acids. Trimming cost V 0 bases and J 8 bases; bases outside gene matches: 14. The CDR3 reads CASSLELLGRGRDEQFF. The DNA for the CDR3 is TGTGCCAGCAGCTTGGAGCTTCTCGGCAGGGGGAGAGATGAGCAGTTCTTC.

The chain has TRBV4-2 and TRBJ1-4; tentatively, D is TRBD1 (6 bases). The CDR3 sequence is 15 residues long. The germline V and J ends were trimmed by 1 base and 7 bases, with 13 bases remaining between them. Germline CDR1 and CDR2: LGHNA and YNFKEQ. The CDR3 is CASSQAGARVEKLFF. The CDR3 nucleotides read TGTGCCAGCAGCCAAGCAGGGGCGCGGGTTGAAAAACTGTTTTTT.

V and J are TRBV7-9 and TRBJ1-1, with D possibly matching TRBD1 (5 bases). Per the germline V gene, CDR1 is SEHNR and CDR2 is FQNEAQ (reference sequence). Trimming left V 3 bases short and J 4 bases short, with 24 bases between. The CDR3 loop spans 18 amino acids. The CDR3 DNA sequence: TGTGCCAGCAGCTTTCAAGTACAGGCGGTGGGGAAGGGCACTGAAGCTTTCTTT. As protein: CASSFQVQAVGKGTEAFF.

This clone was recorded a few times. The CDR3 sequence: CASSLDGSGRPTYEQYF. In nucleotides, the CDR3 is TGTGCCAGCAGCTTGGATGGTAGCGGGAGACCTACCTACGAGCAGTACTTC. The genes are TRBV5-4 and TRBJ2-7; 9 nucleotides line up with TRBD2. The germline gives CDR1 SGHNT, CDR2 YYREEE (reference sequence). The CDR3 totals 17 residues. Losses at the gene ends were 0 bases for V and 2 bases for J; bases not matched to a gene: 9.

J is TRBJ1-5 and V is TRBV28; TRBD1 agrees at 10 bases. Germline-derived CDR1 and CDR2 are MDHEN and SYDVKM. CDR3 length: 15 residues. Trimming cost V 2 bases and J 11 bases; bases outside gene matches: 9. CDR3 in DNA: TGTGCCAGCAGTTTAGTTGACAGGGGGCTTAATTCCCAGCATTTT. Translation: CASSLVDRGLNSQHF.

The chain links TRBV7-2 to TRBJ1-5, with 7 positions matching TRBD1. Germline V gives CDR1 SGHTA, CDR2 FQGNSA. The V segment lost 5 bases and the J segment 0 bases; nucleotides outside the gene matches: 13. The CDR3 totals 18 residues. The CDR3: CASSPQGVLLYSNQPQHF. CDR3 DNA: TGTGCCAGCAGCCCCCAGGGGGTTCTCTTATATAGCAATCAGCCCCAGCATTTT.

The CDR3 DNA reads as TGTGCCAGCAGCGTAGGGCGGGTTCTTCGGCCCGAGTTCTTC. This encodes CASSVGRVLRPEFF. The rearrangement joins TRBV9 to TRBJ2-1; possible D gene TRBD2, 5 bases. Germline loops: CDR1 SGDLS, CDR2 YYNGEE. CDR3 length: 14 amino acids. Trimming removed 0 bases from V and 14 bases from J, with 18 bases in between.

Only a few counts were recorded for this clone. The rearrangement uses TRBV6-5 and TRBJ2-7; TRBD1 agrees at 7 bases. The CDR3 extends over 14 amino acids. Germline CDR1 reads MNHEY; CDR2 reads SVGAGI. Unmatched junction bases numbered 3, after V lost 4 bases and J lost 0 bases. The CDR3 spells CASSFDRASYEQYF. The CDR3 nucleotides are TGTGCCAGCAGTTTCGACAGGGCCTCCTACGAGCAGTACTTC.

This clone was recorded a few times. Other DNA sequences in the sample encode the same CDR3. The V call is TRBV11-2, the J call TRBJ2-5, with a tentative D call TRBD2 (6 bases). The germline gives CDR1 SGHAT, CDR2 FQNNGV. The V and J ends lost 4 bases and 5 bases respectively, with 11 bases between them. The CDR3 has 13 amino acids. The CDR3 here is CASSSSRGETQYF. As DNA, the CDR3 is TGTGCCAGCAGCTCGTCACGGGGGGAGACCCAGTACTTC.

The chain couples TRBV5-1 to TRBJ1-2; D might be TRBD1 (6 bases). CDR3 length: 15 residues. Trimming pared 4 bases from V and 1 base from J, leaving 14 bases between. Germline values: CDR1 SGHRS, CDR2 YFSETQ. The CDR3 DNA is TGCGCCAGCAGCCCAGACGGACAGCTTAACTATGGCTACACCTTC. Protein: CASSPDGQLNYGYTF.

V and J are TRBV10-2 and TRBJ2-1; 8 nucleotides align to TRBD2. Germline trimming cut 8 bases from V and 7 bases from J; bases unmatched to any gene: 7. CDR3 length equals 13 residues. From germline, CDR1 is WSHSY and CDR2 SAAADI. The CDR3 nucleotides read TGCGCCAGCTCCAGCGGGGGAGGAAATGAGCAGTTCTTC. As protein: CASSSGGGNEQFF.

This clone has a handful of counts. V and J are TRBV30 and TRBJ1-1; D is undetermined. Germline V CDR1 and CDR2: GTSNPN, SVGIG (reference sequence). The CDR3 length is 13 residues. With 2 bases removed from V and 2 bases from J, the gap between germline ends came to 9 bases. The DNA of the CDR3 is TGTGCCTGGAGTCACGACACCAACACTGAAGCTTTCTTT. Its protein product is CAWSHDTNTEAFF.

This chain connects TRBV30 to TRBJ1-1, with 8 bases matching TRBD1. The CDR3 has 15 residues. CDR1 and CDR2 (germline): GTSNPN, SVGIG (reference sequence). V shed 4 bases, J shed 0 bases, and the junction held 7 bases outside the gene matches. The CDR3 nucleotides read TGTGCCTGGACTAGACAGGGGAGTATGAACACTGAAGCTTTCTTT. It yields the protein CAWTRQGSMNTEAFF.

This rearrangement joins TRBV30 to TRBJ2-1; no reliable D call. Trimming took off 5 bases at V and 8 bases at J, with 19 bases between the two ends. The CDR3 is made up of 14 amino acids. Looked up from germline, CDR1 is GTSNPN and CDR2 is SVGIG (reference sequence). CDR3 residues: CAWAELSRWDEQFF. CDR3 nucleotides: TGTGCCTGGGCGGAACTAAGCCGGTGGGATGAGCAGTTCTTC.

This clone has more than one count but fewer than ten. This rearrangement joins TRBV5-1 to TRBJ2-7; 7 bases are a match to TRBD2. Looked up from germline, CDR1 is SGHRS and CDR2 is YFSETQ. Trimming removed 7 bases from V and 4 bases from J; junction bases left unmatched: 11. CDR3 length: 14 residues. CDR3: CASGLRGGTYEQYF. The CDR3, as DNA: TGCGCCAGCGGTCTCCGCGGGGGTACTTACGAGCAGTACTTC.

This clone turned up a few times. The chain couples TRBV11-2 to TRBJ2-7, with D possibly matching TRBD1 (6 bases). From germline, CDR1 is SGHAT and CDR2 FQNNGV. V dropped 5 bases and J dropped 0 bases, with 11 bases sitting between them. This CDR3 is built from 14 residues. In DNA form, the CDR3 reads TGTGCCAGCAGCCCCCGGACAGTCTCCTACGAGCAGTACTTC. Its protein is CASSPRTVSYEQYF.

This clone was found a few times. The V gene is TRBV14, the J gene TRBJ2-3; 7 bases line up with TRBD1. This CDR3 spans 17 amino acids. Germline lookup yields CDR1 SGHDN and CDR2 FVKESK. Unmatched junction bases numbered 7, after V lost 1 base and J lost 0 bases. CDR3 bases: TGTGCCAGCAGCCAAGTTGAGGGGACAGAAAGCACAGATACGCAGTATTTT. It is translated as CASSQVEGTESTDTQYF. Combining the CDR3 with reference TRBV14 and TRBJ2-3 gives the whole variable domain EAGVTQFPSHSVIEKGQTVTLRCDPISGHDNLYWYRRVMGKEIKFLLHFVKESKQDESGMPNNRFLAERTGGTYSTLKVQPAELEDSGVYFCASSQVEGTESTDTQYFGPGTRLTVL.

This chain uses TRBV4-3 with TRBJ2-6, with a possible D match to TRBD1 (5 bases). V gave up 2 bases and J gave up 0 bases, with 17 bases separating them. The germline V gene encodes CDR1 LGHNA and CDR2 YSLEER. The CDR3 sequence is 19 residues long. In DNA, the CDR3 is TGCGCCAGCAGCCAATTCTGGGTAGGGGTCTCCTCTGGGGCCAACGTCCTGACTTTC. Protein: CASSQFWVGVSSGANVLTF.